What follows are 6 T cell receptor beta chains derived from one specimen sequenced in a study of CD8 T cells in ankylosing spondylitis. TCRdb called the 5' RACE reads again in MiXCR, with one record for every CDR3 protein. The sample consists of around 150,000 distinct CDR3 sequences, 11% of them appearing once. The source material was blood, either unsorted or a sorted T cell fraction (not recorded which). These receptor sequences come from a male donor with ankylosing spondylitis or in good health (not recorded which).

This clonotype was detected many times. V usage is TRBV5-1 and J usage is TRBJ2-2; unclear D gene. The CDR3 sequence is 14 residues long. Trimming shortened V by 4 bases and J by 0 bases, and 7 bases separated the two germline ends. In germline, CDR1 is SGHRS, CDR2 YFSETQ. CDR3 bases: TGCGCCAGCAGCCATGATTCGAACACCGGGGAGCTGTTTTTT. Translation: CASSHDSNTGELFF.

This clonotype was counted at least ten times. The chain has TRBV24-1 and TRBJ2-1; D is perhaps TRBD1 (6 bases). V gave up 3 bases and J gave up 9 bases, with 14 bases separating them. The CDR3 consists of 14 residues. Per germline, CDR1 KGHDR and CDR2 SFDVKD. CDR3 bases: TGTGCCACCAGTGATGGTCGGGACATCGGTGAGCAGTTCTTC. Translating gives CATSDGRDIGEQFF.

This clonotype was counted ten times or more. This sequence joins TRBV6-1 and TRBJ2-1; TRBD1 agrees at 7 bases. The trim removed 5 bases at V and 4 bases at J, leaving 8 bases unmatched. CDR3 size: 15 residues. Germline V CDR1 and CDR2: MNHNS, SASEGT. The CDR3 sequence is CASSRIGTVYNEQFF. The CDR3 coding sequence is TGTGCCAGCAGTCGTATCGGGACAGTATACAATGAGCAGTTCTTC.

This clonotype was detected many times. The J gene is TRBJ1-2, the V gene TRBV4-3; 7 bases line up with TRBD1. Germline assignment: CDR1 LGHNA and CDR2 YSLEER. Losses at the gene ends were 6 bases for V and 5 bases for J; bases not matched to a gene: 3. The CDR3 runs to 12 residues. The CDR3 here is CASRDRYYGYTF. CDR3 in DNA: TGCGCCAGCAGGGACAGGTATTATGGCTACACCTTC.

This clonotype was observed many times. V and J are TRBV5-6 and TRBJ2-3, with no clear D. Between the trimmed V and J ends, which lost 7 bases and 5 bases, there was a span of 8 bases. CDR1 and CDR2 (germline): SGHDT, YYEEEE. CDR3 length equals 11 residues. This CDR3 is CASGHLDTQYF. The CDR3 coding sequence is TGTGCCAGCGGTCATCTAGATACGCAGTATTTT. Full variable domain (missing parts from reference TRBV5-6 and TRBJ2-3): DAGVTQSPTHLIKTRGQQVTLRCSPKSGHDTVSWYQQALGQGPQFIFQYYEEEERQRGNFPDRFSGHQFPNYSSELNVNALLLGDSALYLCASGHLDTQYFGPGTRLTVL.

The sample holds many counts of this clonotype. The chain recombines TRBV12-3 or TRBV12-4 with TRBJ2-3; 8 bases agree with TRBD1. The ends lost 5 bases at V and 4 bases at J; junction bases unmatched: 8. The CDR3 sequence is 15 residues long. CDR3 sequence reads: CASSPDRAGADTQYF. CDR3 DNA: TGTGCCAGCAGTCCGGACAGGGCGGGCGCAGATACGCAGTATTTT.